Following are 10 T cell receptor beta chains from one sample sequenced in a study of T cell responses to AZD1222 COVID-19 vaccine. Sequenced by immunoSEQ multiplex PCR; TCRdb stores in-frame clones only, minus some. The sample yields under 200,000 clones, about 90% seen once. Sequencing used peripheral blood, obtained on day 0 of AZD1222 vaccination. All receptors derive from an adult in good health.

The chain combines TRBV6-5 with TRBJ1-2; D ambiguous. The V gene's germline CDR1 is MNHEY and CDR2 SVGAGI. The CDR3 totals 14 residues. V lost 5 bases, J lost 4 bases, and 14 bases lay in between. The CDR3 region is CASSPTGRPYGYTF. DNA of the CDR3: TGTGCCAGCAGTCCCACCGGGAGACCCTATGGCTACACCTTC.

The chain recombines TRBV6-1 with TRBJ2-7, with TRBD1 matching over 7 bases. This CDR3 is 14 amino acids long. Per germline, CDR1 MNHNS and CDR2 SASEGT. With V trimmed by 5 bases and J by 5 bases, 9 bases remained unmatched. In DNA, the CDR3 is TGTGCCAGCAGTTCACCACAGGGGTCGAACGAGCAGTACTTC. Amino acids: CASSSPQGSNEQYF.

This clone was counted many times. Other DNA sequences from this sample encode an identical CDR3 as well. The rearrangement uses TRBV19 and TRBJ2-7; no reliable D call. The CDR3 extends over 13 amino acids. Germline CDR1 and CDR2: LNHDA and SQIVND (reference sequence). V was cut by 5 bases and J by 2 bases, with 10 bases left in between. The CDR3 region has the DNA TGTGCCAGTAGTCGTGACGAGACCTACGAGCAGTACTTC. Translated, it gives CASSRDETYEQYF.

V and J are TRBV2 and TRBJ1-5; 10 nucleotides line up with TRBD1. Germline V gene sequence: CDR1 SNHLY, CDR2 FYNNEI. The ends lost 6 bases at V and 7 bases at J; junction bases unmatched: 12. The CDR3 covers 16 residues. The CDR3 sequence is CASRGGTGDFGQPQHF. For the CDR3, the DNA is TGTGCCAGCAGAGGTGGGACAGGGGATTTTGGGCAGCCCCAGCATTTT.

The J gene is TRBJ1-5, the V gene TRBV5-8; TRBD1 matches at 7 bases. The CDR3 has 17 residues. Germline V gene sequence: CDR1 SGHTS, CDR2 YDEGEE. V lost 2 bases and J lost 0; bases outside the gene matches: 8. The CDR3 is CASSLKQGFDSNQPQHF. The CDR3 nucleotides are TGTGCCAGCAGCTTAAAACAGGGGTTTGATAGCAATCAGCCCCAGCATTTT.

This chain uses TRBV28 with TRBJ2-2; 8 positions agree with TRBD2. The CDR3 sequence is 16 residues long. Germline CDR1 and CDR2: MDHEN and SYDVKM. Losses at the gene ends were 6 bases for V and 1 base for J; bases not matched to a gene: 7. The CDR3 DNA reads TGTGCCAGCAGCCTGACCCGGGGGGGGAACACCGGGGAGCTGTTTTTT. Translating gives CASSLTRGGNTGELFF.

The chain employs TRBV7-2 and TRBJ2-3, with unresolved D. CDR1 and CDR2 (germline): SGHTA, FQGNSA. V lost 2 bases to trimming and J lost 4 bases, with 10 bases between them. The CDR3 is 14 residues long. CDR3 sequence (DNA): TGTGCCAGCAGCTTATTCGGGCGCCCAGATACGCAGTATTTT. It is translated as CASSLFGRPDTQYF.

The V call is TRBV13, the J call TRBJ1-4, with TRBD1 matching 8 bases. The germline V gene encodes CDR1 PRHDT and CDR2 FYEKMQ (reference sequence). The CDR3 spans 15 residues. The junction had 6 bases not matched to a gene; V was cut back by 6 bases and J by 3 bases. The CDR3 nucleotides are TGTGCCAGCAGTGTTAAGACAGGGGCTAATGAAAAACTGTTTTTT. Translated, it gives CASSVKTGANEKLFF.

As DNA, the CDR3 is TGTGCCAGCACCCCTTTCGCGGGAGGGTACAATGAGCAGTTCTTC. Translated, it gives CASTPFAGGYNEQFF. The V gene is TRBV27, the J gene TRBJ2-1; 9 bases line up with TRBD2. CDR1 and CDR2 (germline): MNHEY, SMNVEV (reference sequence). The CDR3 loop spans 15 amino acids. V lost 7 bases, J lost 4 bases, and 8 bases stayed unmatched.

The chain uses TRBV4-3 and TRBJ1-4; TRBD1 agrees at 11 bases. The CDR3 has 16 amino acids. CDR1 is LGHNA and CDR2 is YSLEER in the germline V gene. V was clipped by 1 base and J by 4 bases; unmatched bases: 2. CDR3 region: CASSQGTGGINEKLFF. The DNA for the CDR3 is TGCGCCAGCAGCCAAGGGACAGGGGGCATTAATGAAAAACTGTTTTTT.